This TCR beta chain was found in a study of T cells in Graves' hyperthyroidism and ophthalmopathy (dated by TCRdb to the late 2010s). The study in broad terms: Peripheral blood samples were taken at initial diagnosis, before any treatment was given. TCR V-J signatures able to tell the groups apart were searched for in a discovery cohort of 100 or so patients, of whom over 40 had Graves' ophthalmopathy and 55 to 60 had stable Graves' hyperthyroidism. Prospective prediction of ophthalmopathy was tested in an independent validation cohort consisting of fewer than 20 hyperthyroidism patients and some 17 patients who later progressed to ophthalmopathy. The approximately 95 discovery patients were divided at random into training and test sets in a 7:3 ratio. Thyroid tissue and blood T-cell repertoires from over 5 Graves' hyperthyroidism patients were also compared in the study. Once sampling was done, hyperthyroidism patients were given methimazole at a starting dose of 30 mg daily, whereas ophthalmopathy patients were given high-dose intravenous methylprednisolone. The paper describes TCR Vbeta CDR3 sequencing of around 130 peripheral blood samples, made up of about 41 ophthalmopathy patients, around 73 hyperthyroidism patients and about 17 progressor patients.

A patient counted as having stable Graves' hyperthyroidism if no progression to ophthalmopathy occurred over 18 months of follow-up. Hyperthyroidism patients were newly diagnosed, had a disease duration of under 2 months, and were aged 18 to 65 years. Patients with uncontrolled infections, other autoimmune diseases, pregnancy or lactation were excluded. Diagnoses were based on clinical symptoms, serum thyroxine and TRAb, thyroid ultrasound and orbital computed tomography. Ficoll-Paque density gradient centrifugation was used to isolate PBMCs from around 10 ml of fresh peripheral blood. Total RNA was extracted with Trizol reagent, and quality was checked on an Agilent 2100 Bioanalyzer. CDR1 is given as DFQATT and CDR2 as SNEGSKA, both from the germline V gene (reference sequence). At the junction V is shortened by 1 base and J by 4 bases; bases outside the gene matches: 3. Inclusive of the bounding cysteine and phenylalanine, the CDR3 is 15 residues long. The read is trimmed to its CDR3 DNA, 45 bases read in frame from base 1.

The TCR beta CDR3 regions were amplified from RNA transcripts. The TCR CDR3 was subjected to a first round of RT-PCR using the HTBI primer set and the Qiagen OneStep RT-PCR kit. Libraries were constructed in a second round of multiplex PCR, after which size selection and purification were carried out. Sequencing of the libraries was done on an Illumina HiSeq2000 using paired-end 100 bp reads. Per the authors' processing: SOAPnuke was used to process the raw data, throwing out any read that contained adapters or uncalled bases, had a mean Phred below 15, or lacked an exact constant-primer or identifier match. High-quality paired reads were merged with COPE v1.2.5, and unique nucleotide sequences were defined as clonotypes. MiTCR v1.1 was used to align the clonotypes against IMGT TRBV, TRBD and TRBJ reference segments. The analysis was restricted to V-J combinations with a frequency above 0.0001, which together covered 99.2% of the repertoires. A TCS score was defined as the ratio between F50 (clonal expansion) and ExV (chaos), using BLOSUM62-based TCRdist between CDR3 peptides within each V-J. Welch's t-statistics and random forest reduced around 510 V-J features to some 14, which were used in a naive Bayes classifier (R e1071). The raw public reads went through TCRdb reprocessing: fastp at Q25, MiXCR clone calling, in-frame beta chains kept. Each record represents a unique CDR3 protein, reported with the most common genes and DNA among its rows. TCRdb's processing, not the authors', yielded these V and J calls. This sample lists over 300,000 distinct CDR3 sequences; around 13% were detected once. The leading ten clones occupy approximately 11% of the sample.

This clonotype appeared once. The specificity of this receptor is unknown. No quality values exist for individual bases; no much larger clone is one base distant. On its own, one read is weak support. Paper-wide results and their limitations: No statistical method was used to fix the sample size in advance, and group allocation was not hidden from the investigators. In cross-validation, a model built on a 13 V-J signature told ophthalmopathy apart from stable hyperthyroidism with less than 90% sensitivity and roughly 82% specificity, and in testing the same model reached 80%/75%. Most expanded thyroid clonotypes (frequency above 0.001) were also detected in blood, a finding suggesting that blood repertoires may reflect thyroid immune responses. In validation, the model predicted progression to ophthalmopathy a median of about 6 months before onset, with roughly 68% sensitivity and about 72% specificity.

This receptor chain uses TRBV20-1 and TRBJ2-3; TRBD2 lines up with 12 middle nucleotides. What was sequenced was blood. The TCR was taken from a woman aged 60-75 years with Graves' hyperthyroidism. CDR3 protein: CSARVGTSGSDTQYF. In nucleotides, the sequence is TGCAGTGCTAGAGTTGGGACTAGCGGGTCAGATACGCAGTATTTT.